Described below is a single T cell receptor beta chain sequence and its context. These data originate in a study of blood T cell repertoires in COVID-19. Overall study context: T cells, B-cell-depleted T cells, or PBMCs provided the cDNA or gDNA that served as material.

The table came from immunoSEQ multiplex PCR; TCRdb's copy has only in-frame clones and leaves some out. The sample comprises a few hundred thousand clones, about nine tenths of which are singletons, and over 9.5% rests with the top ten. This study enrolled people aged roughly 18 to 89 from about two dozen US geographic areas. Deletions cut 3 bases from V and 4 bases from J, with 22 bases between. The CDR3 contains 17 residues. Germline CDR1 SGDLS, CDR2 YYNGEE. The V call is TRBV9, the J call TRBJ1-2; possibly TRBD1 for D (6 bases). This clonotype was sampled from a woman aged 18-35 years who had recovered from COVID-19. The material sequenced was PBMCs or T cells enriched from blood (not recorded which). CDR3 loop: CASSETGTLLTGYGYTF. The CDR3, as DNA: TGTGCCAGCAGCGAAACCGGGACACTCCTGACTGGCTATGGCTACACCTTC. The full variable domain, with the rest looked up from reference TRBV9 and TRBJ1-2, is DSGVTQTPKHLITATGQRVTLRCSPRSGDLSVYWYQQSLDQGLQFLIQYYNGEERAKGNILERFSAQQFPDLHSELNLSSLELGDSALYFCASSETGTLLTGYGYTFGSGTRLTVV.